A single sample gave rise to the 13 T cell receptor beta chains below, sequenced in a study of T-cell memory formation after mild COVID-19 (dated by TCRdb to the early 2020s). The library relied on 5' RACE. Sequencer: Illumina NovaSeq 6000. TCRdb reanalyzed the raw reads on its own, using fastp at Q25 for trimming and MiXCR for clone calling, and kept in-frame beta chains. CDR3 protein duplicates are merged, each entry listing the most common genes and DNA. Recorded for this sample are about 140,000 distinct CDR3 sequences; about 6.1% of them occurred a single time. Together, the top ten hold about 2.1% of the sample. Sample: PBMCs or a T cell subset sorted from them (not recorded which). Receptors were obtained from an adult woman who had mild COVID-19 (a few samples of this study predate the infection). The sample titles of this study are shuffled in the database, so cell type and time point are left out; the donor was told from shared clones.

This clonotype has at least ten counts. This sequence joins TRBV11-2 and TRBJ2-2; D call uncertain. The CDR3 contains 12 residues. Germline V lookup: CDR1 SGHAT, CDR2 FQNNGV. V lost 2 bases, J lost 4 bases, and 2 bases lay in between. The CDR3 region has the DNA TGTGCCAGCAGCTTATTCACCGGGGAGCTGTTTTTT. It codes for CASSLFTGELFF.

This clonotype was counted a few times. This chain links TRBV6-5 with TRBJ1-2; 10 positions match TRBD1. This CDR3 has 15 amino acids. Germline CDR1 reads MNHEY; CDR2 reads SVGAGI. V shed 5 bases, J shed 8 bases, and the junction held 11 bases outside the gene matches. CDR3 in DNA: TGTGCCAGCAGTGCCGACAGGGGGCCGGGCGGCGGCTACACCTTC. It specifies CASSADRGPGGGYTF.

The chain links TRBV30 to TRBJ2-3; a possible D gene is TRBD2 (6 bases). This CDR3 spans 15 amino acids. The ends were cut back, 5 bases at V and 2 bases at J, with 17 bases in the middle. Germline-derived CDR1 and CDR2 are GTSNPN and SVGIG (reference sequence). As DNA, the CDR3 is TGTGCCTGGTCTCGCGGGGCGATACTCACAGATACGCAGTATTTT. Protein sequence: CAWSRGAILTDTQYF.

This clonotype appeared a few times. DNA for the CDR3: TGCAGTGCGGGGGACGAACCTAACTATGGCTACACCTTC. Its protein is CSAGDEPNYGYTF. The rearrangement uses TRBV20-1 and TRBJ1-2; D possibly corresponds to TRBD1 (5 bases). This CDR3 is 13 amino acids long. V lost 6 bases and J lost 0, with 11 bases in between. Germline lookup yields CDR1 DFQATT and CDR2 SNEGSKA (reference sequence).

The table lists this clonotype with a few counts. The chain employs TRBV3-1 and TRBJ2-4; 9 bases align to TRBD2. From germline, CDR1 is LGHDT and CDR2 YNNKEL (reference sequence). The CDR3 sequence is 15 residues long. J gave up 2 bases and V 4 bases, and 3 bases lay outside the gene matches. The DNA of the CDR3 is TGTGCCAGCAGCCTAGCGGGAGTAACCAAAAACATTCAGTACTTC. This codes for CASSLAGVTKNIQYF.

This clonotype was detected many times. The chain couples TRBV7-8 to TRBJ1-4; D gene ambiguous. With 3 bases removed from V and 0 bases from J, the gap between germline ends came to 5 bases. The CDR3 loop spans 14 amino acids. Germline CDR1 SGHVS, CDR2 FQNEAQ. The CDR3 reads CASSFSATNEKLFF. The CDR3 bases are TGTGCCAGCAGCTTCTCCGCAACTAATGAAAAACTGTTTTTT.

V gene TRBV4-2 combines with J gene TRBJ2-5, with TRBD2 identical over 8 bases. The CDR3 has 19 residues. V shed 0 bases and J 0 bases; nucleotides not matched to a gene: 12. Germline V gene sequence: CDR1 LGHNA, CDR2 YNFKEQ. The CDR3 DNA reads TGTGCCAGCAGCCAAGACCTCCCGGGGCGGGGGGTGTACCAAGAGACCCAGTACTTC. This sequence encodes CASSQDLPGRGVYQETQYF.

This clonotype was seen at least ten times. The CDR3: CAARGAGGSTDTQYF. Written as DNA, the CDR3 is TGTGCCGCGAGGGGAGCGGGGGGAAGCACAGATACGCAGTATTTT. The chain links TRBV6-5 to TRBJ2-3; 9 bases map to TRBD2. The CDR3 loop spans 15 amino acids. V lost 11 bases, J lost 0 bases, and 9 bases stayed unmatched. Germline V gene sequence: CDR1 MNHEY, CDR2 SVGAGI.

This clonotype was recorded at least ten times. This chain connects TRBV5-1 to TRBJ2-4; 13 nucleotides agree with TRBD2. With 2 bases clipped from V and 6 bases from J, the junction kept 8 bases outside the gene matches. Germline V gene lookup returns CDR1 SGHRS and CDR2 YFSETQ. This CDR3 contains 17 residues. CDR3 sequence reads: CASSLGTSGKDGNIQYF. The CDR3 DNA sequence: TGCGCCAGCAGCTTAGGGACTAGCGGGAAGGATGGAAACATTCAGTACTTC.

Ten or more counts support this clonotype. The CDR3 DNA follows: TGTGCCACCAGCAGAGATCTTGGAGGGTGGCAGCCCCAGCATTTT. Its protein is CATSRDLGGWQPQHF. The chain uses TRBV15 and TRBJ1-5; D not certain. This CDR3 comprises 15 residues. CDR1 is LNHNV and CDR2 is YYDKDF in the germline V gene (reference sequence). Trimming took 0 bases from V and 7 from J, leaving 13 bases between them.

This clonotype was seen only a few times. The V call is TRBV7-2, the J call TRBJ2-3, with D perhaps TRBD1 (6 bases). The CDR3 length is 16 residues. Trimming removed 5 bases from V and 3 bases from J, with 18 bases in between. The germline V gene encodes CDR1 SGHTA and CDR2 FQGNSA. CDR3 bases: TGTGCCAGCAGCCTGCCCCCCGACAGGAGGACAGATACGCAGTATTTT. Protein sequence: CASSLPPDRRTDTQYF.

The gene calls are TRBV12-3 or TRBV12-4 and TRBJ2-5; maybe TRBD2 (5 bases). The V end lost 5 bases, the J end lost 1 base, and 8 bases lay between the germline ends. The CDR3 consists of 13 residues. CDR3 bases: TGTGCCAGCAGTGCTGGACTCCAAGAGACCCAGTACTTC. It encodes CASSAGLQETQYF.

The chain recombines TRBV30 with TRBJ1-5; D remains ambiguous. There are 13 residues in the CDR3. With 0 bases removed from V and 3 bases from J, the gap between germline ends came to 6 bases. In germline, CDR1 is GTSNPN, CDR2 SVGIG (reference sequence). As DNA, the CDR3 is TGTGCCTGGAGTGTCCTGGACAATCAGCCCCAGCATTTT. Protein sequence: CAWSVLDNQPQHF.